What follows is one TCR beta chain and its context. The data were obtained in a study of blood T cell repertoires in COVID-19. Only in-frame clones appear in the TCRdb table, and some are missing; sequencing was by immunoSEQ multiplex PCR. The sample yields tens of thousands of clones, roughly 88% seen once. The V segment lost 5 bases and the J segment 1 base; nucleotides outside the gene matches: 5. The germline CDR1 and CDR2 sequences are MGHDK and SYGVNS. The CDR3 runs to 15 residues. Source material: peripheral blood. This receptor was obtained from a man aged 55 to 69 with acute or convalescent COVID-19. V is TRBV25-1 and J is TRBJ1-1; TRBD1 aligns across 9 bases. The DNA of the CDR3 is TGTGCCAGCAGTTCGCCGGGACAGGGGAACACTGAAGCTTTCTTT. Translating gives CASSSPGQGNTEAFF.